This TCR beta chain appears in the sequencing data of a study of cytomegalovirus exposure and HLA in healthy donors. From germline, CDR1 is SQVTM and CDR2 ANQGSEA. The CDR3 spans 13 residues. J lost 5 bases, V lost 4 bases, and 4 bases had no gene match. PCR involved 60 Vbeta and 13 Jbeta primers. Profiling relied on immunoSEQ multiplex PCR, and the TCRdb table lists in-frame clones only, not all of them. Counted here are more than 85,000 clones, around three quarters occurring once; the ten biggest clones make up roughly 16%. Each donor was nominally healthy when sampled (though unrecorded immune exposures were likely).

The clonotype was recovered from a woman aged 50 to 60 in good health and CMV-seropositive. The V gene is TRBV29-1, the J gene TRBJ1-4, with TRBD1 identical over 7 bases. Sequencing input: PBMCs. CDR3 region: CSVVGTANEKLFF. CDR3 nucleotide sequence: TGCAGCGTTGTAGGGACAGCAAATGAAAAACTGTTTTTT. Full variable domain (remainder filled in from reference TRBV29-1 and TRBJ1-4): SAVISQKPSRDICQRGTSLTIQCQVDSQVTMMFWYRQQPGQSLTLIATANQGSEATYESGFVIDKFPISRPNLTFSTLTVSNMSPEDSSIYLCSVVGTANEKLFFGSGTQLSVL.